This TCR beta chain was profiled in a study of spatial heterogeneity in lung cancer. This clonotype was seen ten or more times. What it binds is unknown. Notes on the study in general: The study found ubiquitous expanded tumor TCRs in blood more at resection than follow-up.

One entry per CDR3 protein, called by TCRdb with MiXCR from the 5' RACE reads. The data contain tens of thousands of distinct CDR3 sequences, roughly 5% of them singletons. Germline V gene lookup returns CDR1 KGHDR and CDR2 SFDVKD. The junction had 5 bases not matched to a gene; V was cut back by 4 bases and J by 2 bases. The CDR3 totals 15 residues. Indicated time point: sample taken at primary tumor resection. Researchers sequenced whole RNA taken from tumor, nontumor lung or frozen PBMC without sorting. The sequence was collected from a male donor with early-stage non-small cell lung cancer. The chain carries TRBV24-1 and TRBJ2-3; 7 bases are shared with TRBD2. Sequencing was performed on PBMCs, taken at surgery. As DNA, the CDR3 is TGTGCCACCAGTGACCCTAGCGGCCCCACAGATACGCAGTATTTT. Its protein is CATSDPSGPTDTQYF.